The subject of this entry is one TCR beta chain. This clonotype was seen only a few times. The specificity of this receptor is unknown. No base quality values were provided; no much bigger clone lies one nucleotide off. These data belong to a study of T cell repertoires in cytomegalovirus infection (dated by TCRdb to the late 2010s). As for the study more broadly: Because public TCR beta signatures pointed to carriage of CMV infection together with the matching HLA type, the HLA type of each donor mattered for the analysis.

The investigation overall reported the following: In both this cohort and an independent cohort of 350 to 400 donors, the cumulative frequency of public TCR beta family members distinguished carriers of CMV infection plus the relevant HLA type. The ex vivo response was dominated by HLA-C-restricted CMV-specific TCR beta clonotypes, and the single most frequent clonotype in two of eight donors was supplied by these HLA-C-restricted clonotypes.

For sequencing, an Illumina HiSeq 1500 was employed. The public sequencing data were trimmed at Q25 with fastp and processed into clonotypes with MiXCR by TCRdb, which kept only in-frame beta chains. A single entry per CDR3 protein holds the most common genes and DNA from its merged rows. The sample contains roughly 100,000 distinct CDR3 sequences, approximately 17% of them found a single time. Of the sample, less than 10% is held by the ten largest clones. A distance of 10 bases separates the germline ends of V and J, which lose 6 bases and 2 bases respectively. The CDR3 sequence holds 12 residues, the cysteine and phenylalanine included. Of all the DNA, just the CDR3 is kept, 36 bases in frame from base 1. The CDR1 and CDR2 encoded by the germline V gene are SQVTM and ANQGSEA.

The sequence came from a human donor in good health (CMV status not recorded). Some clones in this sample may be carry-over from other donors' samples. The rearranged chain carries TRBV29-1 and TRBJ2-5; the best D guess is TRBD1, with 5 bases matching. Sequenced sample: PBMCs. The CDR3 has the sequence CSVGDSQETQYF. The nucleotide sequence is given as TGCAGCGTCGGAGACAGTCAAGAGACCCAGTACTTC.